These T cell receptor beta chains were read from a single sample in a study of shared T cell receptors in the human thymus. Sequencing used immunoSEQ multiplex PCR; TCRdb keeps in-frame clones, though not all of them. The sample contains almost 550,000 clones, around 82% of which appear only once. The data also belong to a second study, concerning human thymus T cells.

What was sequenced was thymocytes. The receptors originated from a boy younger than two with a congenital heart defect. Each CDR3 is given with its conserved first and last residue. A D gene is named only where the DNA matches it firmly. Not all rows give a size; the values are once, few, many and, for expanded clones, a class.

d_call: NA; clone_size: NA; v_call: TRBV4-1; j_call: TRBJ1-2; cdr3_aa: CASSLPRGTSPADYGYTF; cdr3_nt: TGCGCCAGCAGCCTCCCCCGAGGGACATCCCCCGCGGACTATGGCTACACCTTC
d_call: TRBD1; clone_size: once; v_call: TRBV15; j_call: TRBJ2-2; cdr3_aa: CATSTHDRGTGELFF; cdr3_nt: TGTGCCACCAGCACACACGACAGGGGCACCGGGGAGCTGTTTTTT
d_call: TRBD2; clone_size: NA; v_call: TRBV6-6; j_call: TRBJ2-7; cdr3_aa: CASIAAGTSRSYEQYF; cdr3_nt: TGTGCCAGTATCGCCGCCGGGACTAGCAGGTCCTACGAGCAGTACTTC
d_call: TRBD2; clone_size: NA; v_call: TRBV7-8; j_call: TRBJ2-7; cdr3_aa: CASSLKTSGYYEQYF; cdr3_nt: TGTGCCAGCAGTCTTAAGACTAGCGGATACTACGAGCAGTACTTC
d_call: NA; clone_size: few; v_call: TRBV25-1; j_call: TRBJ2-3; cdr3_aa: CASSELGRTDTQYF; cdr3_nt: TGTGCCAGCAGTGAATTGGGCCGCACAGATACGCAGTATTTT
d_call: NA; clone_size: NA; v_call: TRBV27; j_call: TRBJ1-2; cdr3_aa: CASSFTSGYTF; cdr3_nt: TGTGCCAGCAGTTTTACTTCTGGCTACACCTTC
d_call: TRBD2; clone_size: few; v_call: TRBV5-4; j_call: TRBJ2-3; cdr3_aa: CASSWGLAGGLLTDTQYF; cdr3_nt: TGTGCCAGCAGCTGGGGACTAGCGGGAGGATTACTCACAGATACGCAGTATTTT
d_call: TRBD1; clone_size: NA; v_call: TRBV4-2; j_call: TRBJ1-1; cdr3_aa: CASSQESQGADPNTEAFF; cdr3_nt: TGTGCCAGCAGCCAAGAGTCCCAGGGGGCAGACCCTAACACTGAAGCTTTCTTT
d_call: TRBD2; clone_size: few; v_call: TRBV5-4; j_call: TRBJ2-1; cdr3_aa: CASSPQTSGIYNEQFF; cdr3_nt: TGTGCCAGCAGCCCCCAGACTAGCGGGATCTACAATGAGCAGTTCTTC
d_call: NA; clone_size: NA; v_call: TRBV28; j_call: TRBJ2-7; cdr3_aa: CASSYETADCWEQYF; cdr3_nt: TGTGCCAGCAGCTACGAAACCGCCGACTGCTGGGAGCAGTACTTC
d_call: NA; clone_size: NA; v_call: TRBV29-1; j_call: TRBJ2-3; cdr3_aa: CSVDGAGSSDTQYF; cdr3_nt: TGCAGCGTTGATGGGGCAGGTTCTTCAGATACGCAGTATTTT
d_call: TRBD2; clone_size: few; v_call: TRBV4-3; j_call: TRBJ2-1; cdr3_aa: CASSQQTSGKSAQLYNEQFF; cdr3_nt: TGCGCCAGCAGCCAACAGACTAGCGGGAAGTCAGCTCAACTATACAATGAGCAGTTCTTC
d_call: NA; clone_size: NA; v_call: TRBV15; j_call: TRBJ2-1; cdr3_aa: CATCDPADPGYEQFF; cdr3_nt: TGTGCCACGTGCGACCCAGCGGACCCGGGGTATGAGCAGTTCTTC